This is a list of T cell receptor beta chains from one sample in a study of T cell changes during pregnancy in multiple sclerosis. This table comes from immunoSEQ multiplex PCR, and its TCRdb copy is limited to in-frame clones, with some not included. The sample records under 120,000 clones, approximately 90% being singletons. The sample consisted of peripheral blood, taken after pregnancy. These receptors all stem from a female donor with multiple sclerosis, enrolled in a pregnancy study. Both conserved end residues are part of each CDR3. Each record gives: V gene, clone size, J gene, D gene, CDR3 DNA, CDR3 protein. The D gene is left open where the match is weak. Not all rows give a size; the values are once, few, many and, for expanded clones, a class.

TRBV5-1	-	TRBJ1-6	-	TGCGCCAGCAGCTTGGCCGACAAATTTAACTCACCCCTCCACTTT	CASSLADKFNSPLHF
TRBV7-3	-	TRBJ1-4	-	TGTGCCAGCAGCCCGTCGGGAGGGTCGGATGAAAAACTGTTTTTT	CASSPSGGSDEKLFF
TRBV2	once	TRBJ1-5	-	TGTGCCAGCAGTGAATCGTTGGGCACGGGCAATCAGCCCCAGCATTTT	CASSESLGTGNQPQHF
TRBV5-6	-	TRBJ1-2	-	TGTGCCAGCAGCCCTAACACAGGTTTCGGAGGCTACACCTTC	CASSPNTGFGGYTF
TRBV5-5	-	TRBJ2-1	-	TGTGCCAGCAGCTTCACCCAGGTAGTTAGCAATGAGCAGTTCTTC	CASSFTQVVSNEQFF
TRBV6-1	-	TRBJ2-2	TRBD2	TGTGCCAGTATAGCGGGGACGAACACCGGGGAGCTGTTTTTT	CASIAGTNTGELFF
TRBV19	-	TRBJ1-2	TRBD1	TGTGCCAGTATCCCGACAGGGGCCTATGGCTACACCTTC	CASIPTGAYGYTF
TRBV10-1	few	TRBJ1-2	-	TGCGCCAGCAGTGAGTCTCGACGGGATGGCTACACCTTC	CASSESRRDGYTF
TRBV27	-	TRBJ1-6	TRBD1	TGTGCCAGTACCTACAGGGGCAATTCACCCCTCCACTTT	CASTYRGNSPLHF
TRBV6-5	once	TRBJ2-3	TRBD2	TGTGCCAGCAGTTGGGTGACTAGCAGCACGCAGTATTTT	CASSWVTSSTQYF